These 30 T cell receptor beta chains originate from one sample sequenced in a study of spatial heterogeneity in lung cancer. The time point here: sample taken at primary tumor resection. Unsorted whole RNA samples from tumor, nontumor lung or frozen PBMC were sequenced. MiXCR was run by TCRdb on the 5' RACE reads, yielding one entry per CDR3 protein. The sample records about 52,000 distinct CDR3 sequences, roughly 6.5% being singletons. Sequencing was performed on PBMCs, taken at surgery. The source is a female donor with early-stage non-small cell lung cancer.

This clonotype showed up just a few times. The chain carries TRBV3-1 and TRBJ1-5; TRBD1 matches 8 bases. The CDR3 consists of 14 residues. With V trimmed by 4 bases and J by 6 bases, 5 bases remained unmatched. In germline, CDR1 is LGHDT, CDR2 YNNKEL (reference sequence). The CDR3 DNA reads TGTGCCAGCAGCCTCAGGACAGGGTTTCAGCCCCAGCATTTT. Translated, it gives CASSLRTGFQPQHF.

This clonotype was seen repeatedly, ten times or more. The gene calls are TRBV7-2 and TRBJ2-1; D is uncertain. CDR1 SGHTA and CDR2 FQGNSA come from the germline V gene. CDR3 size: 11 residues. Trimming pared 3 bases from V and 4 bases from J, leaving 1 base between. The CDR3 here is CASSFYNEQFF. CDR3 bases: TGTGCCAGCAGCTTTTACAATGAGCAGTTCTTC.

This clonotype came up a few times. The chain employs TRBV7-6 and TRBJ2-5; D unclear. The V gene's germline CDR1 is SGHVS and CDR2 FNYEAQ. The CDR3 sequence is 15 residues long. V shed 5 bases and J shed 0 bases, with 13 bases lying between them. The CDR3 loop reads CASSLSRRHQETQYF. The CDR3 DNA reads TGTGCCAGCAGCCTCTCAAGGCGCCACCAAGAGACCCAGTACTTC.

This clonotype was seen at least ten times. The chain is built from TRBV29-1 and TRBJ1-1; 11 bases align to TRBD1. J gave up 5 bases and V 4 bases, and 0 bases lay outside the gene matches. CDR3 length: 12 residues. Looked up from germline, CDR1 is SQVTM and CDR2 is ANQGSEA. As DNA, the CDR3 is TGCAGCGTTGGGGACAGGGGGACTGAAGCTTTCTTT. Amino acid sequence: CSVGDRGTEAFF.

This clonotype was detected many times. This chain joins TRBV29-1 and TRBJ1-1, with no clear D. Germline-derived CDR1 and CDR2 are SQVTM and ANQGSEA. The V end was cut by 6 bases, the J end by 0 bases, with 11 bases between. This CDR3 is 13 amino acids long. CDR3 sequence reads: CSVPGVLNTEAFF. Written as DNA, the CDR3 is TGCAGCGTCCCCGGGGTACTGAACACTGAAGCTTTCTTT.

This clonotype was seen more than once but under ten times. A much bigger clone sits one base away, suggesting this may be a read error. This rearrangement joins TRBV29-1 to TRBJ2-3, with D possibly TRBD2 on 6 matching bases. The CDR3 covers 9 residues. Germline assignment: CDR1 SQVTM and CDR2 ANQGSEA. The CDR3 protein is CGVGGTQYF. The CDR3 region has the DNA TGCGGCGTCGGGGGTACGCAGTATTTT.

This rearrangement joins TRBV27 to TRBJ2-3, with 9 positions matching TRBD1. The CDR3 length is 15 residues. Germline assignment: CDR1 MNHEY and CDR2 SMNVEV (reference sequence). J was trimmed by 4 bases and V by 6 bases; bases with no gene match: 8. CDR3 amino acids: CASRQGAIHPDTQYF. The CDR3 nucleotides are TGTGCCAGCAGACAGGGGGCCATACATCCAGATACGCAGTATTTT.

A remark on this clonotype: Being one base from a much bigger clone, this may be a read error. The DNA of the CDR3 is TGTGCCAGCAGCTTGGAGGCAGGCAGCTCTGTGGCCAACGTCCTGACTTTC. It specifies CASSLEAGSSVANVLTF. The chain has TRBV5-4 and TRBJ2-6, with unresolved D. The CDR3 totals 17 residues. Per germline, CDR1 SGHNT and CDR2 YYREEE (reference sequence).

This clonotype was recorded many times. The CDR3 sequence: CASIIAKNIQYF. Here the CDR3 DNA reads TGCGCCAGCATAATAGCCAAAAACATTCAGTACTTC. The genes are TRBV23-1 and TRBJ2-4; D unresolved. TRBV23-1 is an ORF, with its function uncertain. This CDR3 region has 12 residues. V gave up 7 bases and J gave up 0 bases, with 4 bases separating them.

This clonotype was counted at least ten times. The chain carries TRBV5-1 and TRBJ2-7; possibly TRBD2 for D (6 bases). This CDR3 has 16 residues. Per germline, CDR1 SGHRS and CDR2 YFSETQ. Trimming took off 6 bases at V and 2 bases at J, with 21 bases between the two ends. CDR3 sequence reads: CASTPGVAGLAYEQYF. Written as DNA, the CDR3 is TGCGCCAGCACGCCGGGAGTAGCAGGGCTGGCCTACGAGCAGTACTTC.

This clonotype was detected many times. This chain joins TRBV5-1 and TRBJ1-6; the D is unclear. This CDR3 region has 16 residues. The V gene's germline CDR1 is SGHRS and CDR2 YFSETQ. V lost 0 bases and J lost 6, with 13 bases in between. The CDR3 DNA reads as TGCGCCAGCAGCTTGGATCATCCAGGCCGTAATTCACCCCTCCACTTT. This gives the protein CASSLDHPGRNSPLHF.

In this sample, this clonotype turned up a few times. The V gene is TRBV6-2 or TRBV6-3, the J gene TRBJ2-5, with a tentative D call TRBD2 (5 bases). V dropped 5 bases and J dropped 5 bases, with 15 bases sitting between them. The CDR3 runs to 14 residues. In germline, CDR1 is MNHEY, CDR2 SVGEGT. The CDR3 bases are TGTGCCAGCAGTCCTACTACTAGGAAGGAGACCCAGTACTTC. It specifies CASSPTTRKETQYF.

This clonotype was detected ten times or more. The chain recombines TRBV15 with TRBJ2-2; TRBD2 matches at 10 bases. The CDR3 extends over 16 amino acids. The V gene's germline CDR1 is LNHNV and CDR2 YYDKDF (reference sequence). J lost 4 bases, V lost 4 bases, and 6 bases had no gene match. Here the CDR3 reads CATSTQRGGSTGELFF. The CDR3 nucleotides read TGTGCCACCAGCACCCAGCGGGGGGGCTCCACCGGGGAGCTGTTTTTT.

This clonotype occurred many times. This chain connects TRBV3-1 to TRBJ2-5; the D gene is possibly TRBD1 (5 bases). The CDR3 is 14 amino acids. The germline V gene has CDR1 LGHDT and CDR2 YNNKEL (reference sequence). V was pared by 2 bases and J by 7 bases, with 14 bases between. The CDR3 protein is CASSQLGPKGTQYF. In DNA form, the CDR3 reads TGTGCCAGCAGCCAATTGGGGCCCAAGGGGACCCAGTACTTC.

This clonotype has ten or more counts. The V call is TRBV18, the J call TRBJ2-2; D unresolved. Trimming took 2 bases from V and 4 from J, leaving 11 bases between them. Germline lookup yields CDR1 KGHSH and CDR2 LQKENI. The length of the CDR3 is 15 residues. The CDR3, as DNA: TGTGCCAGCTCACCATCCAGTCACTTCACCGGGGAGCTGTTTTTT. It encodes CASSPSSHFTGELFF.

This clonotype was counted many times. V usage is TRBV3-1 and J usage is TRBJ2-7; a possible D gene is TRBD1 (7 bases). Germline V CDR1 and CDR2: LGHDT, YNNKEL (reference sequence). This CDR3 is 14 amino acids long. V dropped 4 bases and J dropped 6 bases, with 16 bases sitting between them. This CDR3 reads CASSLGTQGGEQYF. CDR3 in DNA: TGTGCCAGCAGCCTAGGAACCCAGGGGGGCGAGCAGTACTTC.

This clonotype showed up many times. The V call is TRBV4-2, the J call TRBJ2-7, with a weak D call TRBD1 (5 bases). Germline assignment: CDR1 LGHNA and CDR2 YNFKEQ. This CDR3 has 15 amino acids. V was trimmed by 4 bases and J by 7 bases, leaving 20 bases between them. CDR3 coding DNA: TGTGCCAGCAGCCTTATCAGGGTAGGAGTGGGTGAGCAGTACTTC. Translated: CASSLIRVGVGEQYF.

This clonotype was seen repeatedly, ten times or more. The rearrangement joins TRBV7-2 to TRBJ1-2, with no clear D. CDR3 size: 15 residues. The V end lost 1 base, the J end lost 5 bases, and 14 bases lay between the germline ends. The V gene's germline CDR1 is SGHTA and CDR2 FQGNSA. CDR3 region: CASSLEAGRRYGYTF. CDR3 bases: TGTGCCAGCAGCTTAGAGGCCGGGCGGAGGTATGGCTACACCTTC.

The chain employs TRBV2 and TRBJ2-3, with D possibly matching TRBD1 (6 bases). The ends were cut back, 10 bases at V and 2 bases at J, with 10 bases in the middle. The CDR3 is 12 residues long. CDR1 SNHLY and CDR2 FYNNEI come from the germline V gene. The CDR3 reads CANDRPTDTQYF. The CDR3 region has the DNA TGTGCCAACGACAGGCCCACAGATACGCAGTATTTT.

This clonotype was seen repeatedly, ten times or more. The chain is built from TRBV27 and TRBJ2-3; TRBD2 matches 8 bases. The CDR3 extends over 16 amino acids. V lost 6 bases, J lost 2 bases, and 10 bases stayed unmatched. Per the germline V gene, CDR1 is MNHEY and CDR2 is SMNVEV (reference sequence). The CDR3 here is CASSVRWTSPTDTQYF. For the CDR3, the DNA is TGTGCCAGCAGCGTGAGGTGGACTAGCCCCACAGATACGCAGTATTTT.

This clonotype was counted at least ten times. The chain employs TRBV28 and TRBJ2-7; D gene unclear. CDR3 length: 14 amino acids. Trimming removed 4 bases from V and 4 bases from J, with 14 bases in between. Germline loops: CDR1 MDHEN, CDR2 SYDVKM. CDR3 sequence: CASSSETPIYEQYF. The CDR3 DNA reads TGTGCCAGCAGTTCAGAGACACCAATATACGAGCAGTACTTC. The full variable domain, rest sourced from reference TRBV28 and TRBJ2-7, is DVKVTQSSRYLVKRTGEKVFLECVQDMDHENMFWYRQDPGLGLRLIYFSYDVKMKEKGDIPEGYSVSREKKERFSLILESASTNQTSMYLCASSSETPIYEQYFGPGTRLTVT.

This clonotype was seen many times. This sequence joins TRBV7-2 and TRBJ2-3, with TRBD2 matching 11 bases. Germline CDR1 is SGHTA and CDR2 is FQGNSA. The CDR3 runs to 16 residues. V trimming: 8 bases; J trimming: 4 bases; junction bases outside the gene matches: 11. In DNA form, the CDR3 reads TGTGCCAGCGGACCACCTAGCGGGGGGAGCCCAGATACGCAGTATTTT. This encodes CASGPPSGGSPDTQYF.

This clonotype occurred a few times. The chain couples TRBV7-3 to TRBJ2-2; D ambiguous. CDR1 is SGHTA, CDR2 FQGTGA, per germline. This CDR3 spans 13 amino acids. With 0 bases removed from V and 6 bases from J, the gap between germline ends came to 5 bases. DNA of the CDR3: TGTGCCAGCAGCTTAACCCTTGCCGGGGAGCTGTTTTTT. It yields the protein CASSLTLAGELFF.

In this sample, this clonotype turned up many times. The V call is TRBV28, the J call TRBJ1-2; TRBD1 might be the D (5 bases). The germline V gene has CDR1 MDHEN and CDR2 SYDVKM. The V end lost 5 bases, the J end lost 2 bases, and 12 bases lay between the germline ends. The CDR3 spans 14 residues. CDR3 region: CASSPAGGNYGYTF. For the CDR3, the DNA is TGTGCCAGCAGTCCCGCGGGGGGGAACTATGGCTACACCTTC.

This clonotype was detected ten times or more. V is TRBV20-1 and J is TRBJ1-6; D remains ambiguous. Germline V gene data show CDR1 as DFQATT and CDR2 as SNEGSKA (reference sequence). V gave up 3 bases and J gave up 0 bases, with 3 bases separating them. The CDR3 runs to 13 residues. The CDR3 reads CSARSSYNSPLHF. Written as DNA, the CDR3 is TGCAGTGCTAGGAGCTCCTATAATTCACCCCTCCACTTT.

This clonotype occurred many times. V is TRBV2 and J is TRBJ2-7, with D possibly TRBD1 on 6 matching bases. The CDR3 sequence is 11 residues long. Germline V gene sequence: CDR1 SNHLY, CDR2 FYNNEI. Deletions cut 8 bases from V and 9 bases from J, with 14 bases between. For the CDR3, the DNA is TGTGCCAGCGCCGGACAGTGGGGGCAGTACTTC. This codes for CASAGQWGQYF.

This clonotype was seen many times. The chain couples TRBV4-1 to TRBJ2-1; 7 bases map to TRBD2. Trimming cost V 1 base and J 13 bases; bases outside gene matches: 4. The germline V gene encodes CDR1 MGHRA and CDR2 YSYEKL. This CDR3 has 12 residues. As DNA, the CDR3 is TGCGCCAGCAGCCAAGTAGGGAGGGAACAGTTCTTC. It encodes CASSQVGREQFF.

This clonotype was observed at least ten times. This sequence joins TRBV2 and TRBJ1-1; TRBD1 is a possible D gene (6 bases). The CDR3 spans 14 residues. Trimming cost V 7 bases and J 3 bases, with 15 bases left between them. Germline loops: CDR1 SNHLY, CDR2 FYNNEI. CDR3 region: CASKQGSGHTEAFF. The CDR3 coding sequence is TGTGCCAGCAAGCAGGGGTCGGGGCACACTGAAGCTTTCTTT.

This clonotype has a count of ten or more. This sequence joins TRBV2 and TRBJ1-1; 7 positions agree with TRBD1. After removal of 6 bases from V and 1 base from J, the junction contained 5 bases not matched to a gene. There are 14 residues in the CDR3. Germline CDR1 reads SNHLY; CDR2 reads FYNNEI. CDR3 sequence: CASRYRGQNTEAFF. The CDR3 region has the DNA TGTGCCAGCAGATACAGGGGACAGAACACTGAAGCTTTCTTT.

This clonotype was found a few times. The V gene is TRBV5-1, the J gene TRBJ2-2; D might be TRBD1 (6 bases). V lost 3 bases to trimming and J lost 0 bases, with 15 bases between them. There are 17 residues in the CDR3. The germline gives CDR1 SGHRS, CDR2 YFSETQ. In DNA, the CDR3 is TGCGCCAGCAGCTCCCGAGTGGCAGGGGCGAACACCGGGGAGCTGTTTTTT. It yields the protein CASSSRVAGANTGELFF.